One sample yielded the 31 T cell receptor beta chains listed below, sequenced in a study of beta chain features in type 1 diabetes. Every bit of the isolated RNA underwent reverse transcription, so sequencing read expressed TCRB transcripts. The protocol was immunoSEQ multiplex PCR, while the TCRdb copy is restricted to in-frame clones and leaves out a portion. The profile shows 200,000 to 250,000 clones, around 26% of them singletons. The sample taken for sequencing was central memory CD4+ T cells from blood. The source is a man younger than 45 in good health.

This clone was seen only a few times. The rearrangement joins TRBV19 to TRBJ1-1; the D gene is possibly TRBD1 (5 bases). Germline lookup yields CDR1 LNHDA and CDR2 SQIVND (reference sequence). Trimming left V 6 bases short and J 1 base short, with 18 bases between. The CDR3 has 16 residues. The CDR3, as DNA: TGTGCCAGTAGGTATTACGGGGCCAAGGGGAACACTGAAGCTTTCTTT. It yields the protein CASRYYGAKGNTEAFF.

J is TRBJ2-4 and V is TRBV30; 7 bases map to TRBD2. This CDR3 has 13 residues. Germline values: CDR1 GTSNPN, CDR2 SVGIG (reference sequence). The V gene end was trimmed by 3 bases and the J gene end by 9 bases; junction bases not matched to a gene: 8. CDR3 sequence (DNA): TGTGCCTGGAGGCGGGCGGGGGAAGGCATTCAGTACTTC. Protein product: CAWRRAGEGIQYF.

This clone was seen a handful of times. The chain employs TRBV29-1 and TRBJ2-2; 9 bases match TRBD1. The V segment lost 7 bases and the J segment 4 bases; nucleotides outside the gene matches: 4. The CDR3 extends over 13 amino acids. Per germline, CDR1 SQVTM and CDR2 ANQGSEA. CDR3 amino acids: CSASGQGTGELFF. The CDR3, as DNA: TGCAGCGCCTCGGGACAGGGCACCGGGGAGCTGTTTTTT.

In its sample, this clone was seen a few times. The genes are TRBV28 and TRBJ2-1; D is uncertain. The ends were cut back, 10 bases at V and 5 bases at J, with 12 bases in the middle. The CDR3 totals 12 residues. The germline CDR1 and CDR2 sequences are MDHEN and SYDVKM. CDR3 in amino acids: CATLPQNNEQFF. CDR3 nucleotide sequence: TGTGCCACCCTACCTCAGAACAATGAGCAGTTCTTC.

The V gene is TRBV11-1, the J gene TRBJ2-1; D possibly corresponds to TRBD2 (5 bases). V was clipped by 5 bases and J by 6 bases, with 11 bases between them. CDR3 length: 13 amino acids. Looked up from germline, CDR1 is SGHAT and CDR2 is FQDESV (reference sequence). The CDR3 nucleotides are TGTGCCAGCAGCCGACTACGGAGCAATGAGCAGTTCTTC. Protein: CASSRLRSNEQFF.

This clone was observed a handful of times. The chain is built from TRBV19 and TRBJ1-4; 7 bases fit TRBD1. Germline CDR1 LNHDA, CDR2 SQIVND (reference sequence). Trimming at V came to 4 bases and at J to 0 bases, leaving 5 bases not matched to a gene. CDR3 length equals 16 residues. The CDR3 loop is CASSRTGAATNEKLFF. The DNA of the CDR3 is TGTGCCAGTAGTAGAACAGGGGCCGCAACTAATGAAAAACTGTTTTTT.

The rearrangement uses TRBV5-4 and TRBJ2-5; D not resolved. From germline, CDR1 is SGHNT and CDR2 YYREEE (reference sequence). This CDR3 has 15 amino acids. The V end lost 3 bases, the J end lost 4 bases, and 16 bases lay between the germline ends. The CDR3 nucleotides read TGTGCCAGCAGCTATTATAGGACGGCTGTAGAGACCCAGTACTTC. It yields the protein CASSYYRTAVETQYF.

This clone turned up a few times. CDR3 bases: TGTGCCACCAGCAGAACAATCTCTGGAAACACCATATATTTT. It is translated as CATSRTISGNTIYF. This chain joins TRBV15 and TRBJ1-3, with D uncertain. The CDR3 consists of 14 residues. Trimming took off 2 bases at V and 0 bases at J, with 5 bases between the two ends. CDR1 LNHNV and CDR2 YYDKDF come from the germline V gene (reference sequence).

The J gene is TRBJ2-3, the V gene TRBV7-2; D remains ambiguous. In germline, CDR1 is SGHTA, CDR2 FQGNSA. V shed 1 base and J shed 2 bases, with 7 bases lying between them. This CDR3 is 14 amino acids long. The CDR3 DNA reads as TGTGCCAGCAGCTTAGGGCAATACACAGATACGCAGTATTTT. This codes for CASSLGQYTDTQYF.

The chain is built from TRBV5-1 and TRBJ2-4; D might be TRBD2 (5 bases). The CDR3 is made up of 18 amino acids. Germline assignment: CDR1 SGHRS and CDR2 YFSETQ. Trimming left V 4 bases short and J 2 bases short, with 22 bases between. For the CDR3, the DNA is TGCGCCAGCAGCCGACCCATAATAACGACGGGGTCCAAAAACATTCAGTACTTC. This codes for CASSRPIITTGSKNIQYF.

V and J are TRBV5-4 and TRBJ1-6; a weak D match, TRBD1 (5 bases). V lost 4 bases and J lost 0, with 8 bases in between. The CDR3 sequence is 15 residues long. Germline assignment: CDR1 SGHNT and CDR2 YYREEE (reference sequence). CDR3: CASSRGFSYNSPLHF. The CDR3 coding sequence is TGTGCCAGCAGCCGGGGGTTCTCCTATAATTCACCCCTCCACTTT.

This clone was seen only a few times. The chain combines TRBV30 with TRBJ2-7, with no clear D. Germline V gives CDR1 GTSNPN, CDR2 SVGIG (reference sequence). The CDR3 has 11 residues. Between the trimmed V and J ends, which lost 3 bases and 4 bases, there was a span of 7 bases. The CDR3 DNA is TGTGCCTGGAGCCCGGATTACGAGCAGTACTTC. Its translation: CAWSPDYEQYF.

This clone was detected once. The chain is built from TRBV25-1 and TRBJ2-2; D is unresolved. This CDR3 is 13 amino acids long. Trimming shortened V by 5 bases and J by 5 bases, and 9 bases separated the two germline ends. In germline, CDR1 is MGHDK, CDR2 SYGVNS. Here the CDR3 DNA reads TGTGCCAGCAGTCCCATCGGGACCGGGGAGCTGTTTTTT. Translated: CASSPIGTGELFF.

The chain uses TRBV20-1 and TRBJ2-7, with D perhaps TRBD1 (6 bases). The CDR3 is made up of 11 amino acids. Germline V gene sequence: CDR1 DFQATT, CDR2 SNEGSKA (reference sequence). In nucleotides, the CDR3 is TGCAGGGCGGACAGCGGCTACGAGCAGTACTTC. Amino acid sequence: CRADSGYEQYF.

This clone has only a few counts. The genes are TRBV4-2 and TRBJ1-1; D remains unclear. The germline V gene has CDR1 LGHNA and CDR2 YNFKEQ. V shed 4 bases and J shed 2 bases, with 11 bases lying between them. CDR3 length: 14 amino acids. The CDR3 DNA reads TGTGCCAGCAGCCCAGCGAAGGGCAACACTGAAGCTTTCTTT. Translation: CASSPAKGNTEAFF.

This clone turned up a few times. V gene TRBV5-4 combines with J gene TRBJ2-5; 7 bases are a match to TRBD2. The CDR3 length is 15 residues. V trimming: 3 bases; J trimming: 3 bases; junction bases outside the gene matches: 8. The V gene's germline CDR1 is SGHNT and CDR2 YYREEE (reference sequence). The CDR3 coding sequence is TGTGCCAGCAGCTCCCCACGGGGGGACGAAGAGACCCAGTACTTC. Its protein is CASSSPRGDEETQYF.

The chain recombines TRBV2 with TRBJ2-5; 7 nucleotides line up with TRBD2. The J segment lost 5 bases and the V segment lost 8 bases, leaving 11 bases of the junction unmatched. The CDR3 spans 14 residues. From germline, CDR1 is SNHLY and CDR2 FYNNEI. The CDR3 loop reads CASQRGELPETQYF. DNA of the CDR3: TGTGCCAGCCAGCGGGGAGAACTTCCCGAGACCCAGTACTTC.

This sequence joins TRBV29-1 and TRBJ1-2; D might be TRBD1 (5 bases). V shed 7 bases and J shed 7 bases, with 25 bases lying between them. The CDR3 runs to 15 residues. CDR1 SQVTM and CDR2 ANQGSEA come from the germline V gene. As DNA, the CDR3 is TGCAGCGCCGGGATCCGGGACTTCGGGAGTCGTGGCTACACCTTC. Amino acids: CSAGIRDFGSRGYTF.

The chain recombines TRBV11-2 with TRBJ2-1, with 7 bases identical to TRBD2. Germline V gene data show CDR1 as SGHAT and CDR2 as FQNNGV. This CDR3 is 16 amino acids long. The J segment lost 4 bases and the V segment lost 5 bases, leaving 11 bases of the junction unmatched. CDR3 coding DNA: TGTGCCAGCAGCAACCAGCGGGGCCGCTCTTACAATGAGCAGTTCTTC. The encoded protein is CASSNQRGRSYNEQFF.

This clone was seen only a few times. The same CDR3 also results from other DNA sequences found in this sample. The chain links TRBV7-2 to TRBJ2-5; no firm D call. The germline V gene has CDR1 SGHTA and CDR2 FQGNSA. The CDR3 loop spans 13 amino acids. The V and J ends lost 1 base and 2 bases respectively, with 5 bases between them. This CDR3 is CASSLGGQETQYF. In DNA, the CDR3 is TGTGCCAGCAGCTTAGGAGGACAAGAGACCCAGTACTTC.

This clone was counted a few times. J is TRBJ2-3 and V is TRBV27; TRBD2 is a possible D gene (5 bases). Germline loops: CDR1 MNHEY, CDR2 SMNVEV (reference sequence). There are 14 residues in the CDR3. The germline V and J ends were trimmed by 6 bases and 1 base, with 11 bases remaining between them. CDR3 loop: CASRLGLGTDTQYF. DNA of the CDR3: TGTGCCAGCAGGTTAGGACTGGGCACAGATACGCAGTATTTT.

The V and J genes are TRBV7-2 and TRBJ2-1; 7 nucleotides line up with TRBD1. CDR1 is SGHTA and CDR2 is FQGNSA in the germline V gene. This CDR3 has 15 residues. Germline trimming cut 3 bases from V and 5 bases from J; bases unmatched to any gene: 7. The CDR3 is CASSFMGQRDNEQFF. DNA of the CDR3: TGTGCCAGCAGCTTTATGGGACAGCGAGACAATGAGCAGTTCTTC.

In this sample, this clone turned up a few times. This chain links TRBV16 with TRBJ1-6; 7 nucleotides match TRBD1. This CDR3 contains 14 residues. After removal of 4 bases from V and 6 bases from J, the junction contained 3 bases not matched to a gene. The germline V gene has CDR1 KGHSY and CDR2 FQNENV. As DNA, the CDR3 is TGTGCCAGCAGCCGTGGACAGGCTAATTCACCCCTCCACTTT. Translated: CASSRGQANSPLHF.

The chain is built from TRBV6-6 and TRBJ2-1; TRBD1 matches 8 bases. This CDR3 contains 14 residues. The germline gives CDR1 MNHNY, CDR2 SVGAGI (reference sequence). The V and J ends lost 5 bases and 7 bases, in that order; junction bases with no gene match: 7. The CDR3 loop is CASSPTDRGNEQFF. CDR3 in DNA: TGTGCCAGCAGTCCGACAGACAGGGGAAATGAGCAGTTCTTC.

With regard to this clone: This same CDR3 is encoded by further DNA sequences in the sample. V usage is TRBV18 and J usage is TRBJ2-3; D remains ambiguous. Per germline, CDR1 KGHSH and CDR2 LQKENI. V was trimmed by 0 bases and J by 4 bases, leaving 2 bases between them. The CDR3 is made up of 12 amino acids. The chain's CDR3 is CASSPPADTQYF. The DNA of the CDR3 is TGTGCCAGCTCACCACCAGCAGATACGCAGTATTTT. The variable domain in full, with the rest retrieved from reference TRBV18 and TRBJ2-3, is NAGVMQNPRHLVRRRGQEARLRCSPMKGHSHVYWYRQLPEEGLKFMVYLQKENIIDESGMPKERFSAEFPKEGPSILRIQQVVRGDSAAYFCASSPPADTQYFGPGTRLTVL.

Only a few counts were recorded for this clone. This chain links TRBV11-2 with TRBJ1-6, with a weak D call TRBD1 (6 bases). V gave up 4 bases and J gave up 3 bases, with 10 bases separating them. Germline V gene sequence: CDR1 SGHAT, CDR2 FQNNGV. The length of the CDR3 is 15 residues. The CDR3 DNA reads TGTGCCAGCAGCTCCGGACAGATCTATAATTCACCCCTCCACTTT. Protein: CASSSGQIYNSPLHF.

This clone was seen more than once but under ten times. The V call is TRBV29-1, the J call TRBJ2-1; perhaps TRBD2 as D (6 bases). The V gene's germline CDR1 is SQVTM and CDR2 ANQGSEA. Trimming took 0 bases from V and 5 from J, leaving 17 bases between them. The CDR3 has 16 residues. The CDR3 DNA follows: TGCAGCGTTGAAGACCGCCGCGGAGGGCCTAACAATGAGCAGTTCTTC. Protein sequence: CSVEDRRGGPNNEQFF.

V is TRBV19 and J is TRBJ2-7, with D unclear. The CDR3 contains 17 residues. Trimming took off 6 bases at V and 2 bases at J, with 23 bases between the two ends. CDR1 is LNHDA and CDR2 is SQIVND in the germline V gene (reference sequence). The CDR3 reads CASSDPGPRQAAYEQYF. CDR3 coding DNA: TGTGCCAGTAGCGATCCCGGTCCTCGCCAGGCCGCCTACGAGCAGTACTTC. The entire variable domain, with the rest obtained from reference TRBV19 and TRBJ2-7, is as follows: DGGITQSPKYLFRKEGQNVTLSCEQNLNHDAMYWYRQDPGQGLRLIYYSQIVNDFQKGDIAEGYSVSREKKESFPLTVTSAQKNPTAFYLCASSDPGPRQAAYEQYFGPGTRLTVT.

V is TRBV7-9 and J is TRBJ2-1; D perhaps matches TRBD1 (6 bases). This CDR3 comprises 17 residues. The germline gives CDR1 SEHNR, CDR2 FQNEAQ (reference sequence). The V gene lost 4 bases and the J gene lost 1 base, with 17 bases spanning the gap. CDR3 region: CASSYRTASSSYNEQFF. DNA for the CDR3: TGTGCCAGCAGCTACAGGACAGCATCGTCGTCCTACAATGAGCAGTTCTTC.

This clone was seen more than once but under ten times. The CDR3 loop reads CASINGGSGEQYF. CDR3 nucleotide sequence: TGTGCCAGCATTAATGGCGGGAGCGGTGAGCAGTACTTC. The rearrangement joins TRBV6-5 to TRBJ2-7; TRBD2 aligns across 7 bases. This CDR3 comprises 13 residues. Germline trimming cut 7 bases from V and 7 bases from J; bases unmatched to any gene: 10. CDR1 and CDR2 (germline): MNHEY, SVGAGI.

This clone was recorded a few times. In this CDR3 the conserved last residue, phenylalanine or tryptophan, is missing, so a read error is likely. The DNA is omitted, as the CDR3 cannot be located on it reliably, and the CDR3 follows TCRdb's listing. J is TRBJ1-1 and V is TRBV25-1; the DNA was not compared with TRBD1, the D call given in the table. CDR1 and CDR2 from the germline V gene are MGHDK and SYGVNS. The length of the CDR3 is 14 amino acids, counting both ends. The CDR3 here is CASSELPRGTGLSD.